This T cell receptor beta chain is drawn from a study of T-cell memory formation after mild COVID-19. This clonotype was picked up many times. Its matching antigen is unknown. Broader study findings: Balance between CD4 and CD8 was seen in clones contracting day 15 to 85, and a CD4+ lean was seen in later expanders. Largely, contracting CD4+ clones fell within CM and EM, and contracting CD8+ clones within EMRA.

Via MiXCR, TCRdb re-called the 5' RACE reads, giving one row per CDR3 protein. The table lists some 300,000 distinct CDR3 sequences, roughly a fifth of them singletons. Germline CDR1 SGHTA, CDR2 FQGNSA. This CDR3 comprises 14 residues. The V end was cut by 6 bases, the J end by 1 base, with 9 bases between. The chain combines TRBV7-2 with TRBJ2-2; D is undetermined. The receptor was isolated from a man aged 18 to 35 who had mild COVID-19 (a few samples of this study predate the infection). Cell type and time point are not known. Source material: PBMCs or a T cell subset sorted from them (not recorded which). In DNA form, the CDR3 reads TGTGCCAGCAGTTATGGGTTGAACACCGGGGAGCTGTTTTTT. Amino acid sequence: CASSYGLNTGELFF.